These 30 T cell receptor beta chains came from one sample sequenced in a study of resident and recirculating memory T cells in vitiligo. Using immunoSEQ multiplex PCR, the repertoire was profiled, and TCRdb retains in-frame clones only, with some absent. The sample holds 39,000 or so clones, approximately 91% seen once. The sequenced sample was blood. The receptors stem from a male donor with vitiligo.

This clone occurred a few times. V is TRBV9 and J is TRBJ1-2, with D perhaps matching TRBD1 (5 bases). CDR1 is SGDLS and CDR2 is YYNGEE in the germline V gene. Trimming took off 0 bases at V and 8 bases at J, with 11 bases between the two ends. The CDR3 runs to 13 residues. The CDR3 reads CASSVAGLGGYTF. For the CDR3, the DNA is TGTGCCAGCAGCGTAGCAGGGTTGGGAGGCTACACCTTC.

The chain is built from TRBV27 and TRBJ1-5; D perhaps matches TRBD1 (5 bases). With 7 bases removed from V and 3 bases from J, the gap between germline ends came to 13 bases. There are 14 residues in the CDR3. Germline CDR1 reads MNHEY; CDR2 reads SMNVEV (reference sequence). CDR3 sequence: CASKRGGNNQPQHF. The CDR3 DNA is TGTGCCAGCAAGAGGGGAGGCAACAATCAGCCCCAGCATTTT.

The chain employs TRBV5-4 and TRBJ2-5; D gene uncertain. The length of the CDR3 is 15 residues. Between the trimmed V and J ends, which lost 2 bases and 0 bases, there was a span of 11 bases. Germline CDR1 reads SGHNT; CDR2 reads YYREEE (reference sequence). CDR3 sequence: CASSFEFEYQETQYF. As DNA, the CDR3 is TGTGCCAGCAGCTTTGAATTTGAGTACCAAGAGACCCAGTACTTC.

J is TRBJ1-1 and V is TRBV9; 7 bases match TRBD1. The V gene's germline CDR1 is SGDLS and CDR2 YYNGEE. CDR3 length: 14 residues. The ends lost 4 bases at V and 5 bases at J; junction bases unmatched: 8. CDR3 sequence (DNA): TGTGCCAGCAGCCCCTGGGACAGTTCAACTGAAGCTTTCTTT. Protein: CASSPWDSSTEAFF. Full variable domain (rest looked up from reference TRBV9 and TRBJ1-1): DSGVTQTPKHLITATGQRVTLRCSPRSGDLSVYWYQQSLDQGLQFLIQYYNGEERAKGNILERFSAQQFPDLHSELNLSSLELGDSALYFCASSPWDSSTEAFFGQGTRLTVV.

CDR3 region: CASSFGTGGHHSYEQYF. The CDR3 DNA sequence: TGTGCCAGCAGCTTTGGGACAGGGGGCCACCACTCCTACGAGCAGTACTTC. The chain has TRBV11-2 and TRBJ2-7, with TRBD1 matching 12 bases. With 3 bases clipped from V and 0 bases from J, the junction kept 6 bases outside the gene matches. Germline CDR1 is SGHAT and CDR2 is FQNNGV. This CDR3 is 17 amino acids long. Supplemented by reference TRBV11-2 and TRBJ2-7, the full variable domain reads EAGVAQSPRYKIIEKRQSVAFWCNPISGHATLYWYQQILGQGPKLLIQFQNNGVVDDSQLPKDRFSAERLKGVDSTLKIQPAKLEDSAVYLCASSFGTGGHHSYEQYFGPGTRLTVT.

This sequence joins TRBV7-9 and TRBJ2-1; 11 nucleotides agree with TRBD2. The V gene end was trimmed by 3 bases and the J gene end by 4 bases; junction bases not matched to a gene: 5. The CDR3 consists of 16 residues. The germline V gene has CDR1 SEHNR and CDR2 FQNEAQ (reference sequence). The CDR3 region has the DNA TGTGCCAGCAGCTTGGGCCTAGCGGGGGGATACAATGAGCAGTTCTTC. Amino acid sequence: CASSLGLAGGYNEQFF. Drawing the rest from reference TRBV7-9 and TRBJ2-1, the complete variable domain is DTGVSQNPRHKITKRGQNVTFRCDPISEHNRLYWYRQTLGQGPEFLTYFQNEAQLEKSRLLSDRFSAERPKGSFSTLEIQRTEQGDSAMYLCASSLGLAGGYNEQFFGPGTRLTVL.

The CDR3 is CASSFGAEETQYF. The CDR3 DNA sequence: TGTGCCAGCAGCTTTGGAGCGGAAGAGACCCAGTACTTC. The chain recombines TRBV7-9 with TRBJ2-5; D is possibly TRBD2 (5 bases). The germline V gene has CDR1 SEHNR and CDR2 FQNEAQ (reference sequence). With 3 bases removed from V and 3 bases from J, the gap between germline ends came to 8 bases. CDR3 length equals 13 residues.

The chain uses TRBV19 and TRBJ1-5; D gene uncertain. The germline V gene has CDR1 LNHDA and CDR2 SQIVND (reference sequence). V was clipped by 10 bases and J by 0 bases, with 16 bases between them. CDR3 size: 15 residues. CDR3 bases: TGTGCCACCTCCCCCGGGGAGTATAGCAATCAGCCCCAGCATTTT. Protein: CATSPGEYSNQPQHF. Together with reference TRBV19 and TRBJ1-5, the CDR3 gives the full variable domain: DGGITQSPKYLFRKEGQNVTLSCEQNLNHDAMYWYRQDPGQGLRLIYYSQIVNDFQKGDIAEGYSVSREKKESFPLTVTSAQKNPTAFYLCATSPGEYSNQPQHFGDGTRLSIL.

The V gene is TRBV6-5, the J gene TRBJ1-1; D gene uncertain. Germline V gives CDR1 MNHEY, CDR2 SVGAGI. This CDR3 spans 13 amino acids. Trimming cost V 2 bases and J 7 bases, with 11 bases left between them. The CDR3 sequence: CASSYGQAGEAFF. In DNA form, the CDR3 reads TGTGCCAGCAGTTACGGGCAAGCTGGTGAAGCTTTCTTT.

The chain carries TRBV7-8 and TRBJ1-2, with D maybe TRBD1 (5 bases). V shed 5 bases and J shed 13 bases, with 20 bases lying between them. There are 13 residues in the CDR3. Germline-derived CDR1 and CDR2 are SGHVS and FQNEAQ. The CDR3 coding sequence is TGTGCCAGCAGCCCGGGGGAGGGTTTGGTCGTCACCTTC. Its protein is CASSPGEGLVVTF.

A word on this clone: One junction end disagrees with the germline gene, perhaps due to a read error. This chain joins TRBV5-6 and TRBJ2-7; D is possibly TRBD2 (5 bases). The germline gives CDR1 SGHDT, CDR2 YYEEEE. The CDR3 runs to 14 residues. Here the CDR3 DNA reads TGTGCCAGCAGCTTGTTTCAGGCCCCCCGGGCTGAGGGCTTC. Translated: CASSLFQAPRAEGF.

The J gene is TRBJ2-1, the V gene TRBV7-9; D is unresolved. Germline V gene data show CDR1 as SEHNR and CDR2 as FQNEAQ (reference sequence). The V end was cut by 3 bases, the J end by 1 base, with 10 bases between. The CDR3 totals 15 residues. This CDR3 is CASSLTLGSYNEQFF. The CDR3 bases are TGTGCCAGCAGCTTGACCCTAGGTTCCTACAATGAGCAGTTCTTC.

In DNA, the CDR3 is TGTGCCAGCAGTCGACAGAGCTATGGCTACACCTTC. It yields the protein CASSRQSYGYTF. The gene calls are TRBV7-9 and TRBJ1-2; TRBD1 is a possible D gene (5 bases). The CDR3 contains 12 residues. The V gene lost 6 bases and the J gene lost 4 bases, with 9 bases spanning the gap. The germline CDR1 and CDR2 sequences are SEHNR and FQNEAQ (reference sequence).

The rearrangement links TRBV4-3 to TRBJ1-2; D is undetermined. The length of the CDR3 is 15 residues. V lost 0 bases, J lost 4 bases, and 12 bases lay in between. In germline, CDR1 is LGHNA, CDR2 YSLEER. CDR3: CASSQDHGSGYGYTF. Here the CDR3 DNA reads TGCGCCAGCAGCCAAGACCACGGCTCGGGCTATGGCTACACCTTC.

The rearrangement uses TRBV5-1 and TRBJ2-5, with a possible D match to TRBD2 (6 bases). Germline V gene data show CDR1 as SGHRS and CDR2 as YFSETQ. The CDR3 is 14 residues long. With 3 bases removed from V and 4 bases from J, the gap between germline ends came to 13 bases. Written as DNA, the CDR3 is TGCGCCAGCAGCTATGGGACTGTAGGAGAGACCCAGTACTTC. Translation: CASSYGTVGETQYF.

This clone was picked up a small number of times. V is TRBV5-1 and J is TRBJ2-1; 9 bases map to TRBD2. This CDR3 contains 15 residues. The germline V gene has CDR1 SGHRS and CDR2 YFSETQ. J gave up 2 bases and V 4 bases, and 4 bases lay outside the gene matches. The CDR3 protein is CASSNSGGTYNEQFF. DNA for the CDR3: TGCGCCAGCAGCAACAGCGGGGGGACCTACAATGAGCAGTTCTTC.

This chain links TRBV15 with TRBJ2-3; tentative D call: TRBD1 (6 bases). CDR1 and CDR2 from the germline V gene are LNHNV and YYDKDF (reference sequence). V gave up 0 bases and J gave up 3 bases, with 10 bases separating them. The CDR3 runs to 15 residues. The CDR3 bases are TGTGCCACCAGCAGAGATCGGCAGGGGACAGATACGCAGTATTTT. This gives the protein CATSRDRQGTDTQYF.

CDR3 sequence: CASSLTGSYEQYF. The CDR3 nucleotides are TGTGCCAGCAGCCTAACAGGGTCCTACGAGCAGTACTTC. V usage is TRBV6-1 and J usage is TRBJ2-7; TRBD1 is a possible D gene (6 bases). Trimming pared 6 bases from V and 1 base from J, leaving 10 bases between. Germline V gene sequence: CDR1 MNHNS, CDR2 SASEGT. The CDR3 contains 13 residues.

This chain links TRBV5-1 with TRBJ1-2; D might be TRBD1 (5 bases). V dropped 5 bases and J dropped 4 bases, with 12 bases sitting between them. The CDR3 runs to 13 residues. Germline CDR1 and CDR2: SGHRS and YFSETQ. The CDR3 region is CASRPTESYGYTF. In DNA form, the CDR3 reads TGCGCCAGCAGACCGACAGAGAGCTATGGCTACACCTTC.

This clone was seen only once. CDR3 bases: TGTGCCAGCAGCTCACCCAGGGTTAATACAGATACGCAGTATTTT. Its translation is CASSSPRVNTDTQYF. This chain connects TRBV7-9 to TRBJ2-3, with D possibly being TRBD1 (5 bases). This CDR3 comprises 15 residues. Trimming shortened V by 4 bases and J by 3 bases, and 14 bases separated the two germline ends. Germline assignment: CDR1 SEHNR and CDR2 FQNEAQ (reference sequence).

The J gene is TRBJ2-3, the V gene TRBV14; D gene unclear. V lost 4 bases and J lost 2, with 13 bases in between. CDR3 length: 15 amino acids. Germline V gene lookup returns CDR1 SGHDN and CDR2 FVKESK. Written as DNA, the CDR3 is TGTGCCAGCAGCCCCTGGCCGATTGACACAGATACGCAGTATTTT. It codes for CASSPWPIDTDTQYF.

CDR3 region: CAWNKKGVRNTGELFF. The CDR3 coding sequence is TGTGCCTGGAACAAGAAGGGGGTTCGGAACACCGGGGAGCTGTTTTTT. The chain recombines TRBV30 with TRBJ2-2; D is perhaps TRBD1 (6 bases). This CDR3 spans 16 amino acids. Trimming took 4 bases from V and 1 from J, leaving 16 bases between them. CDR1 and CDR2 (germline): GTSNPN, SVGIG (reference sequence). The full variable domain, with the rest looked up from reference TRBV30 and TRBJ2-2, is SQTIHQWPATLVQPVGSPLSLECTVEGTSNPNLYWYRQAAGRGLQLLFYSVGIGQISSEVPQNLSASRPQDRQFILSSKKLLLSDSGFYLCAWNKKGVRNTGELFFGEGSRLTVL.

V gene TRBV6-6 combines with J gene TRBJ2-3, with 10 bases identical to TRBD2. Germline lookup yields CDR1 MNHNY and CDR2 SVGAGI (reference sequence). The CDR3 spans 14 residues. Unmatched junction bases numbered 11, after V lost 8 bases and J lost 9 bases. The CDR3 protein is CASVPRLAGATQYF. CDR3 in DNA: TGTGCCAGCGTCCCAAGGCTAGCGGGGGCAACGCAGTATTTT.

The chain combines TRBV7-3 with TRBJ1-1, with D maybe TRBD1 (6 bases). V dropped 6 bases and J dropped 11 bases, with 19 bases sitting between them. The CDR3 loop spans 13 amino acids. Germline CDR1 is SGHTA and CDR2 is FQGTGA. The CDR3, as DNA: TGTGCCAGCAGTCAGGGACCACAGGGCATTGCTTTCTTT. This translates into CASSQGPQGIAFF.

This chain uses TRBV7-2 with TRBJ2-7; D ambiguous. Trimming cost V 0 bases and J 2 bases, with 8 bases left between them. This CDR3 has 14 residues. Germline lookup yields CDR1 SGHTA and CDR2 FQGNSA. DNA for the CDR3: TGTGCCAGCAGCTTAGCTAGCCGGACCTACGAGCAGTACTTC. Translation gives CASSLASRTYEQYF.

The V gene is TRBV7-2, the J gene TRBJ2-5; 7 nucleotides align to TRBD2. Germline CDR1 is SGHTA and CDR2 is FQGNSA. Trimming at V came to 0 bases and at J to 5 bases, leaving 6 bases not matched to a gene. This CDR3 has 15 amino acids. This CDR3 is CASSLAGGIGETQYF. For the CDR3, the DNA is TGTGCCAGCAGCTTAGCGGGGGGGATTGGGGAGACCCAGTACTTC.

The chain couples TRBV7-7 to TRBJ1-1; 8 bases match TRBD1. Looked up from germline, CDR1 is SSHAT and CDR2 is FNYEAQ (reference sequence). There are 12 residues in the CDR3. CDR3 sequence: CASEQGGAEAFF. CDR3 sequence (DNA): TGTGCTAGTGAACAGGGGGGCGCTGAAGCTTTCTTT.

The chain uses TRBV5-8 and TRBJ1-6; weak D call: TRBD1 (6 bases). V was clipped by 7 bases and J by 6 bases, with 17 bases between them. The CDR3 contains 15 residues. Germline V CDR1 and CDR2: SGHTS, YDEGEE. The DNA for the CDR3 is TGTGCCAGCTTACCCTTACAGGGTGTTAATTCACCCCTCCACTTT. This translates into CASLPLQGVNSPLHF. Full variable domain (rest looked up from reference TRBV5-8 and TRBJ1-6): EAGVTQSPTHLIKTRGQQATLRCSPISGHTSVYWYQQALGLGLQFLLWYDEGEERNRGNFPPRFSGRQFPNYSSELNVNALELEDSALYLCASLPLQGVNSPLHFGNGTRLTVT.

The chain is built from TRBV5-4 and TRBJ2-7; D unresolved. Trimming shortened V by 0 bases and J by 6 bases, and 10 bases separated the two germline ends. Germline values: CDR1 SGHNT, CDR2 YYREEE (reference sequence). The CDR3 runs 13 residues. The CDR3 DNA follows: TGTGCCAGCAGCTTGGGGGTAGCCTTCGAGCAGTACTTC. Protein: CASSLGVAFEQYF.

V usage is TRBV5-6 and J usage is TRBJ1-2; D gene uncertain. Germline V lookup: CDR1 SGHDT, CDR2 YYEEEE. The CDR3 has 15 amino acids. The germline V and J ends were trimmed by 2 bases and 4 bases, with 15 bases remaining between them. The CDR3 sequence is CASSFQQRRFYGYTF. The CDR3 DNA is TGTGCCAGCAGCTTCCAGCAAAGGAGGTTCTATGGCTACACCTTC.